This T cell receptor (beta chain) stems from a study of OX40 agonist ivuxolimab in advanced cancers. Any history of autoimmune disease or systemic immunosuppression disqualified patients. The data were produced by immunoSEQ multiplex PCR, yet TCRdb's version contains in-frame clones alone and is incomplete. The top ten clones hold approximately 0.79% of a sample with 65,000 to 90,000 clones, approximately 91% of them seen once. Study-wide results and caveats: Averaged across samples, CD8+ T cells carried more expanded clones than CD4+ did.

V dropped 6 bases and J dropped 7; count of bases not matched to a gene: 12. The CDR3 is made up of 15 amino acids. CDR1 is MDHEN and CDR2 is SYDVKM in the germline V gene. Comments on this clone: Its antigen is not known.

This chain joins TRBV28 and TRBJ2-7, with 10 bases lining up with TRBD2. The receptor comes from an adult with an advanced solid tumor such as melanoma, head and neck, liver or kidney cancer. The sample here was CD4+ or CD8+ T cells sorted from blood, taken in a trial of the OX40 agonist ivuxolimab. The CDR3 region has the DNA TGTGCCAGCAGGAATATACTAGCGGGGACCTCAGAGCAGTACTTC. Protein sequence: CASRNILAGTSEQYF.